The clone carrying this T cell receptor (beta chain) qualifies as medium-sized. Its antigen is undetermined. Busulfan-fludarabine conditioning, marrow transplant, and cyclophosphamide on days +3 and +4 were administered. This record comes from a study of T cells after posttransplantation cyclophosphamide. Looked up from germline, CDR1 is MDHEN and CDR2 is SYDVKM. This CDR3 is 14 amino acids long. V was cut by 2 bases and J by 3 bases, with 10 bases left in between. Study observations and caveats: Recipient CMV seropositivity and CMV reactivation strongly tracked TRB clonality. Skin or GI-infiltrating T cells shared few TRB sequences with blood. Later post-transplant blood repertoires were often dominated by donor CD8+ memory clones.

Assay used: immunoSEQ multiplex PCR; TCRdb lists only in-frame clones, some missing. In total the sample includes around 2,800 clones, none of them seen once. The chain has TRBV28 and TRBJ1-2; perhaps TRBD1 as D (6 bases). The TCR was taken from a female patient over 55 who received an allogeneic stem cell transplant from an unrelated donor, was CMV-positive, and had acute GVHD only. Some T cells may have come from the graft donor. Sequencing used PBMCs, obtained 30 days after allogeneic stem cell transplant with posttransplant cyclophosphamide. The CDR3 bases are TGTGCCAGCAGTTTACGGACAGAGCACTATGGCTACACCTTC. This codes for CASSLRTEHYGYTF.